This entry lists 5 T cell receptor beta chains sequenced from one sample in a study of T cells in Graves' hyperthyroidism and ophthalmopathy. RNA transcripts were the template for amplifying TCR beta CDR3 regions. The primer set for the first-round RT-PCR of the TCR CDR3 was HTBI. TCRdb re-called the multiplex PCR reads through MiXCR, storing one row per CDR3 protein. The sample carries 490,000 or so distinct CDR3 sequences, approximately 23% recorded once. Material: blood. The origin of the receptors is a woman between 70 and 85 years old with Graves' ophthalmopathy.

The J gene is TRBJ2-3, the V gene TRBV10-1; the D is unclear. Per the germline V gene, CDR1 is WNHNN and CDR2 is SYGVQD (reference sequence). Trimming stripped 5 bases from V and 2 bases from J, with 11 bases between. This CDR3 region has 14 residues. The CDR3 DNA reads TGCGCCAGCAGTTCAGTCCTTCCCACAGATACGCAGTATTTT. It yields the protein CASSSVLPTDTQYF.

This clonotype appeared many times. This chain connects TRBV12-3 or TRBV12-4 to TRBJ1-1; tentative D call: TRBD1 (5 bases). Trimming stripped 7 bases from V and 5 bases from J, with 17 bases between. The CDR3 length is 14 residues. CDR3 bases: TGTGCCAGCACTTCTGTGGGACGGAAAACTGAAGCTTTCTTT. Its translation is CASTSVGRKTEAFF.

This clonotype has only a few counts. The gene calls are TRBV10-3 and TRBJ2-5; 10 nucleotides line up with TRBD2. Germline V gene data show CDR1 as ENHRY and CDR2 as SYGVKD. J gave up 5 bases and V 4 bases, and 7 bases lay outside the gene matches. The CDR3 contains 15 residues. DNA of the CDR3: TGTGCCATCAGTGCCGCTAGCGGGAGAGGTGAGACCCAGTACTTC. Amino acids: CAISAASGRGETQYF.

This clonotype has only a few counts. This chain uses TRBV29-1 with TRBJ2-7; perhaps D is TRBD1 or TRBD2 (5 bases each). Germline CDR1 reads SQVTM; CDR2 reads ANQGSEA. V was trimmed by 8 bases and J by 6 bases, leaving 20 bases between them. The length of the CDR3 is 13 residues. The CDR3: CSPRDGPSSEQYF. CDR3 in DNA: TGCAGCCCCCGGGACGGACCCTCTAGCGAGCAGTACTTC.

This CDR3 is CASSPSSDYGYTF. The DNA for the CDR3 is TGTGCCAGCAGCCCCAGCTCTGACTATGGCTACACCTTC. The rearrangement links TRBV11-2 to TRBJ1-2; D is uncertain. This CDR3 has 13 residues. CDR1 and CDR2 (germline): SGHAT, FQNNGV. V gave up 5 bases and J gave up 3 bases, with 10 bases separating them.